A selection of T cell receptor beta chains follows, all from one sample in a study of response to subunit inactivated influenza vaccine. Each CDR3 protein is one row after TCRdb ran MiXCR on the RT-PCR reads. The repertoire holds around 190,000 distinct CDR3 sequences, under 15% seen once, with 26% in the top ten. The sample in question was CD8+ T cells sorted from PBMCs, obtained roughly 5 days after vaccination. These receptor sequences come from a man aged 50 to 60 who received an inactivated influenza vaccine. CDR3s include the opening cysteine and the closing phenylalanine or tryptophan. Each record gives: J gene, clone size, D gene, V gene, CDR3 DNA, CDR3 protein. The D gene is left open where the match is weak. Clone size is stated in some rows and not others, as once, few, many or a class when expanded.

j_call: TRBJ2-7
clone_size: -
d_call: -
v_call: TRBV6-2/TRBV6-3
cdr3_nt: TGTGCCAGCAGTTACCTGGGGGCCAACTACGAGCAGTACTTC
cdr3_aa: CASSYLGANYEQYF

j_call: TRBJ1-1
clone_size: few
d_call: -
v_call: TRBV7-9
cdr3_nt: TGTGCCAGCAGCTTACATGGCCCCACTGAAGCTTTCTTT
cdr3_aa: CASSLHGPTEAFF

j_call: TRBJ2-1
clone_size: -
d_call: TRBD2
v_call: TRBV29-1
cdr3_nt: TGCAGCGCCGGTGGACTAGCGGAAGAGCAGTTCTTC
cdr3_aa: CSAGGLAEEQFF

j_call: TRBJ2-7
clone_size: few
d_call: TRBD1
v_call: TRBV4-3
cdr3_nt: TGCGCCAGCAGCCAAGACAGCACAGGGGGCACCTACGAGCAGTACTTC
cdr3_aa: CASSQDSTGGTYEQYF

j_call: TRBJ2-2
clone_size: few
d_call: -
v_call: TRBV5-1
cdr3_nt: TGCGCCAGCAGCTCGGGTCCAGGCATAGGGTACGGGGAGCTGTTTTTT
cdr3_aa: CASSSGPGIGYGELFF

j_call: TRBJ2-1
clone_size: -
d_call: -
v_call: TRBV7-2
cdr3_nt: TGTGCCAGCAGCTTAGAGGAATGGGAAAACAATGAGCAGTTCTTC
cdr3_aa: CASSLEEWENNEQFF

j_call: TRBJ2-1
clone_size: -
d_call: -
v_call: TRBV6-1
cdr3_nt: TGTGCCAGCACTCCGGGACCTAGACCCAATGAGCAGTTCTTC
cdr3_aa: CASTPGPRPNEQFF

j_call: TRBJ2-7
clone_size: -
d_call: TRBD2
v_call: TRBV28
cdr3_nt: TGTGCCAGCAGTTCCCCCGGACTAGCGGATCCATACGAGCAGTACTTC
cdr3_aa: CASSSPGLADPYEQYF

j_call: TRBJ1-2
clone_size: -
d_call: TRBD1
v_call: TRBV6-2/TRBV6-3
cdr3_nt: TGTGCCAGCAGCAACAGGGGATGGTATGGCTACACCTTC
cdr3_aa: CASSNRGWYGYTF

j_call: TRBJ1-1
clone_size: many
d_call: -
v_call: TRBV12-3/TRBV12-4
cdr3_nt: TGTGCCAGCAGTTTCGGTGTACGGGGGAACACTGAAGCTTTCTTT
cdr3_aa: CASSFGVRGNTEAFF

j_call: TRBJ2-2
clone_size: -
d_call: -
v_call: TRBV7-9
cdr3_nt: TGTGCCAGCAGCTCGACTCGCGCCGACCAGGGCACCGGGGAGCTGTTTTTT
cdr3_aa: CASSSTRADQGTGELFF

j_call: TRBJ2-7
clone_size: -
d_call: -
v_call: TRBV10-3
cdr3_nt: TGTGCCATCAGTGAACGCTACGAGCAGTACTTC
cdr3_aa: CAISERYEQYF

j_call: TRBJ2-7
clone_size: -
d_call: -
v_call: TRBV27
cdr3_nt: TGTGCCAGCAGTTCAGATGGATACGAGCAGTACTTC
cdr3_aa: CASSSDGYEQYF

j_call: TRBJ2-7
clone_size: few
d_call: -
v_call: TRBV29-1
cdr3_nt: TGCAGCGTTGATAACAGCTACGAGCAGTACTTC
cdr3_aa: CSVDNSYEQYF

j_call: TRBJ2-1
clone_size: many
d_call: -
v_call: TRBV24-1
cdr3_nt: TGTGCCACCAGTGCCTACAGGGAGAAAGGTTACAATGAGCAGTTCTTC
cdr3_aa: CATSAYREKGYNEQFF

j_call: TRBJ2-7
clone_size: -
d_call: -
v_call: TRBV9
cdr3_nt: TGTGCCAGCAGCGTAGGATCGGCAGCCTACGAGCAGTACTTC
cdr3_aa: CASSVGSAAYEQYF

j_call: TRBJ2-7
clone_size: few
d_call: -
v_call: TRBV7-9
cdr3_nt: TGTGCCAGCAGCTTAGCGCTTACAGGGACCGAGCAGTACTTC
cdr3_aa: CASSLALTGTEQYF

j_call: TRBJ2-3
clone_size: once
d_call: TRBD2
v_call: TRBV7-9
cdr3_nt: TGTGCCAGCAGCTTACTTAGCGGGAGTGCTAGAGATACGCAGTATTTT
cdr3_aa: CASSLLSGSARDTQYF

j_call: TRBJ2-7
clone_size: once
d_call: -
v_call: TRBV6-5
cdr3_nt: TGTGCCAGCAGTTACGGTGCTCTGTGCAGGGAAACTTGCGAGCAGTACTTC
cdr3_aa: CASSYGALCRETCEQYF

j_call: TRBJ1-1
clone_size: -
d_call: -
v_call: TRBV6-5
cdr3_nt: TGTGCCAGCAGTTACATCATTCCTCCTCGGGGCCGTGAAGCTTTCTTT
cdr3_aa: CASSYIIPPRGREAFF

j_call: TRBJ2-1
clone_size: -
d_call: -
v_call: TRBV20-1
cdr3_nt: TGCAGTGCCCCCCTGGGCGACAATGAGCAGTTCTTC
cdr3_aa: CSAPLGDNEQFF

j_call: TRBJ2-5
clone_size: many
d_call: -
v_call: TRBV12-3/TRBV12-4
cdr3_nt: TGTGCCAGCAGTTTATTCAGGGGAGAGACCCAGTACTTC
cdr3_aa: CASSLFRGETQYF

j_call: TRBJ2-5
clone_size: -
d_call: -
v_call: TRBV6-2/TRBV6-3
cdr3_nt: TGTGCCAGCAGTTACGGGATACATTTCGAGACCCAGTACTTC
cdr3_aa: CASSYGIHFETQYF

j_call: TRBJ1-1
clone_size: few
d_call: -
v_call: TRBV4-2
cdr3_nt: TGTGCCAGCAGCCAAGGGCGGGCAGTGGGTGAAGCTTTCTTT
cdr3_aa: CASSQGRAVGEAFF

j_call: TRBJ2-1
clone_size: many
d_call: -
v_call: TRBV3-1
cdr3_nt: TGTGCCAGCAGCCAAGGGTCCCCTAGTCACCACAATGAGCAGTTCTTC
cdr3_aa: CASSQGSPSHHNEQFF

j_call: TRBJ2-1
clone_size: -
d_call: -
v_call: TRBV7-6
cdr3_nt: TGTGCCAGCAGCTTAGGAGGAGAGAATGAGCAGTTCTTC
cdr3_aa: CASSLGGENEQFF

j_call: TRBJ2-5
clone_size: few
d_call: -
v_call: TRBV27
cdr3_nt: TGTGCCAGCAGTCCTTCGGGACACGGGGAGACCCAGTACTTC
cdr3_aa: CASSPSGHGETQYF

j_call: TRBJ1-1
clone_size: -
d_call: -
v_call: TRBV6-5
cdr3_nt: TGTGGTAGCAGTTTTTTAGGGGGAGGGACTGAAGCTTTCTTT
cdr3_aa: CGSSFLGGGTEAFF

j_call: TRBJ2-7
clone_size: -
d_call: TRBD2
v_call: TRBV20-1
cdr3_nt: TGCAGTGCTAGAGGTGCGGGGGTATGGCAATACGAGCAGTACTTC
cdr3_aa: CSARGAGVWQYEQYF

j_call: TRBJ2-7
clone_size: -
d_call: -
v_call: TRBV6-1
cdr3_nt: TGTGCCAGCATACCGCATCCCGGGTCACACTACGAGCAGTACTTC
cdr3_aa: CASIPHPGSHYEQYF

j_call: TRBJ2-5
clone_size: -
d_call: -
v_call: TRBV7-2
cdr3_nt: TGTGCCAGCAGCTTAGGTCGACCCCAAAACCAAGAGACCCAGTACTTC
cdr3_aa: CASSLGRPQNQETQYF